This entry features one T cell receptor beta chain sequence. Clones were read by immunoSEQ multiplex PCR, and TCRdb kept only the in-frame ones, dropping some. The sample carries roughly 500,000 clones, roughly nine tenths recorded once. The record originates from a study of blood T cell repertoires in COVID-19. Turning to the study itself: Samples taken during acute and convalescent COVID-19 were collected in the United States, Italy and Spain.

Germline assignment: CDR1 LGHDT and CDR2 YNNKEL (reference sequence). V lost 4 bases and J lost 2; bases outside the gene matches: 4. This CDR3 has 14 residues. The Seattle site enrolled patients during active infection and followed them longitudinally. What was sequenced was peripheral blood. This sequence originates from a man aged 18 to 30 with COVID-19, enrolled during active disease. The chain carries TRBV3-1 (or the pseudogene TRBV3-2) and TRBJ2-7; 8 nucleotides match TRBD2. CDR3 nucleotides: TGTGCCAGCAGCCCAGCGGGAGTGGCCTACGAGCAGTACTTC. This gives the protein CASSPAGVAYEQYF.